Given below is one TCR beta chain in context. Its antigen is unidentified. Thymic tissue was derived from resections collected during corrective heart surgery. The data were obtained in a study of human thymus T cells. Study-level points and caveats: Gene usage (both V and J) appeared biased in thymic and blood repertoires.

The method was immunoSEQ multiplex PCR; TCRdb's version includes in-frame clones alone and lacks a portion of them. Of roughly 130,000 clones listed, 90% to 95% are singletons. Sequences were obtained from thymus tissue. This receptor was taken from a boy younger than two with a congenital heart defect but otherwise immunologically healthy.

CDR3 amino acids: CASMRGDGSTGELFF. The CDR3 coding sequence is TGTGCCAGCATGAGGGGAGACGGGAGCACCGGGGAGCTGTTTTTT. The chain carries TRBV5-8 and TRBJ2-2; D is possibly TRBD2 (6 bases). The germline CDR1 and CDR2 sequences are SGHTS and YDEGEE. CDR3 length: 15 residues. With 6 bases removed from V and 4 bases from J, the gap between germline ends came to 16 bases.